Below, 21 T cell receptor beta chains from the same sample are listed, as sequenced in a study of regulatory T cells in long-lasting Graves disease. Arm-PCR of CDR3 regions and iRepertoire HTBI primers were used to build TCR beta libraries. TCRdb independently ran MiXCR on the multiplex PCR reads; one entry per CDR3 protein. The sample comprises about 660,000 distinct CDR3 sequences, 25% to 35% of which are singletons, and about two fifths rests with the top ten. Time point specified: persistent/refractory GD, antithyroid drugs over 5 years with positive TRAb. The authors made the TCR library using RNA they extracted from PBMCs. The specimen comprised peripheral blood mononuclear cells (PBMCs), sampled when the disease was refractory, from a patient treated with antithyroid drugs. The receptors originated from a female donor with Graves disease.

J is TRBJ2-4 and V is TRBV20-1; possibly TRBD1 for D (6 bases). The V and J ends lost 6 bases and 6 bases respectively, with 15 bases between them. Germline-derived CDR1 and CDR2 are DFQATT and SNEGSKA (reference sequence). This CDR3 contains 13 residues. The chain's CDR3 is CSASQGLRNIQYF. The CDR3 DNA is TGCAGTGCAAGTCAGGGGCTCCGAAACATTCAGTACTTC.

The genes are TRBV29-1 and TRBJ2-5; 9 nucleotides match TRBD2. The V gene end was trimmed by 7 bases and the J gene end by 1 base; junction bases not matched to a gene: 7. The CDR3 contains 14 residues. Germline V gives CDR1 SQVTM, CDR2 ANQGSEA. The CDR3 here is CSAILAGSQETQYF. The CDR3, as DNA: TGCAGCGCTATTCTAGCGGGGAGCCAAGAGACCCAGTACTTC.

This clonotype was seen ten or more times. This chain joins TRBV27 and TRBJ1-2; 8 positions agree with TRBD1. CDR1 is MNHEY, CDR2 SMNVEV, per germline (reference sequence). Losses at the gene ends were 4 bases for V and 2 bases for J; bases not matched to a gene: 6. The CDR3 is 15 residues long. The CDR3 here is CASSSLGQGNYGYTF. In DNA form, the CDR3 reads TGTGCCAGCAGTTCTCTCGGACAGGGCAACTATGGCTACACCTTC.

This clonotype was seen more than once but under ten times. This chain joins TRBV11-2 and TRBJ1-5; D perhaps matches TRBD1 (6 bases). The CDR3 runs 16 residues. Deletions cut 1 base from V and 2 bases from J, with 12 bases between. Germline values: CDR1 SGHAT, CDR2 FQNNGV. The CDR3 here is CASSLVAGARNQPQHF. DNA for the CDR3: TGTGCCAGCAGCTTAGTCGCGGGGGCGCGCAATCAGCCCCAGCATTTT.

This clonotype was recorded many times. The chain links TRBV6-2 or TRBV6-3 to TRBJ2-5; the D is unclear. The CDR3 spans 12 residues. Germline CDR1 and CDR2: MNHEY and SVGEGT. The ends were cut back, 2 bases at V and 3 bases at J, with 4 bases in the middle. CDR3 nucleotide sequence: TGTGCCAGCAGTTACCGGAAAGAGACCCAGTACTTC. Protein product: CASSYRKETQYF.

The chain has TRBV20-1 and TRBJ1-5; 7 positions agree with TRBD1. The CDR3 is made up of 14 amino acids. The germline CDR1 and CDR2 sequences are DFQATT and SNEGSKA (reference sequence). The V segment lost 5 bases and the J segment 7 bases; nucleotides outside the gene matches: 11. DNA for the CDR3: TGCAGTGCTCACGGTACAGGGGCCTGGCAGCCCCAGCATTTT. It is translated as CSAHGTGAWQPQHF.

The chain uses TRBV6-2 or TRBV6-3 and TRBJ1-5, with unresolved D. The CDR3 contains 14 residues. Germline CDR1 is MNHEY and CDR2 is SVGEGT. The V end lost 2 bases, the J end lost 9 bases, and 14 bases lay between the germline ends. The CDR3 DNA sequence: TGTGCCAGCAGTTACGCCGAGGGAGGGCTGCCCCAGCATTTT. This gives the protein CASSYAEGGLPQHF.

This clonotype was detected only a few times. The chain employs TRBV11-2 and TRBJ1-3; D uncertain. Per the germline V gene, CDR1 is SGHAT and CDR2 is FQNNGV. V was clipped by 1 base and J by 2 bases, with 12 bases between them. The CDR3 has 16 amino acids. The CDR3 sequence is CASSLGWRGTGNTIYF. The CDR3 DNA reads TGTGCCAGCAGCTTAGGGTGGCGTGGGACTGGAAACACCATATATTTT.

The CDR3 DNA sequence: TGTGCCAGCAGCCAAGCTGGGCCCCAGAACACTGAAGCTTTCTTT. Protein sequence: CASSQAGPQNTEAFF. V usage is TRBV3-1 and J usage is TRBJ1-1; D remains unclear. The CDR3 has 15 residues. The V end was cut by 1 base, the J end by 1 base, with 10 bases between. Germline CDR1 is LGHDT and CDR2 is YNNKEL (reference sequence).

This clonotype was picked up many times. J is TRBJ1-5 and V is TRBV6-2 or TRBV6-3, with 10 bases fitting TRBD1. The CDR3 is made up of 13 amino acids. Germline V gives CDR1 MNHEY, CDR2 SVGEGT. The V and J ends lost 9 bases and 7 bases, in that order; junction bases with no gene match: 6. The CDR3, as DNA: TGTGCCAGTGGCGGACAGGGGGGACAGCCCCAGCATTTT. As protein: CASGGQGGQPQHF.

A few counts support this clonotype. The chain employs TRBV20-1 and TRBJ1-5; 8 positions agree with TRBD1. Germline V lookup: CDR1 DFQATT, CDR2 SNEGSKA (reference sequence). The junction had 5 bases not matched to a gene; V was cut back by 6 bases and J by 1 base. The CDR3 consists of 14 residues. The CDR3 DNA sequence: TGCAGTGCGTGGACAGGGCACAGCAATCAGCCCCAGCATTTT. Amino acids: CSAWTGHSNQPQHF.

This clonotype turned up a few times. The chain combines TRBV19 with TRBJ1-4, with 8 bases aligning to TRBD1. J was trimmed by 8 bases and V by 4 bases; bases with no gene match: 9. Germline V CDR1 and CDR2: LNHDA, SQIVND (reference sequence). This CDR3 is 15 amino acids long. DNA for the CDR3: TGTGCCAGTAGTACCGGGACAGGTCAGGAGGAAAAACTGTTTTTT. Translating it yields CASSTGTGQEEKLFF.

This clonotype showed up many times. J is TRBJ1-2 and V is TRBV6-2 or TRBV6-3; D is unresolved. The ends were cut back, 2 bases at V and 8 bases at J, with 12 bases in the middle. The germline V gene encodes CDR1 MNHEY and CDR2 SVGEGT. The CDR3 runs to 13 residues. The CDR3 loop reads CASSYSGRSGYTF. In DNA form, the CDR3 reads TGTGCCAGCAGTTACAGCGGGAGAAGCGGCTACACCTTC.

This clonotype was counted between two and nine times. V and J are TRBV6-1 and TRBJ1-4; TRBD1 is a possible D gene (6 bases). Germline V gene sequence: CDR1 MNHNS, CDR2 SASEGT. The V end was cut by 10 bases, the J end by 3 bases, with 12 bases between. The CDR3 length is 13 residues. The CDR3 nucleotides read TGTGCCACTCTCAGACAGGCTAATGAAAAACTGTTTTTT. Protein sequence: CATLRQANEKLFF.

Of note for this clonotype: A much larger clone is a single base away; this may be a read error. The CDR3 is CAWSRWGSENTEASF. The CDR3 region has the DNA TGTGCCTGGAGTCGCTGGGGATCGGAGAACACTGAAGCTTCCTTT. The rearrangement joins TRBV30 to TRBJ1-1; D ambiguous. The CDR3 is 15 amino acids. CDR1 and CDR2 (germline): GTSNPN, SVGIG (reference sequence). Looking up the rest from reference TRBV30 and TRBJ1-1 gives the full variable domain: SQTIHQWPATLVQPVGSPLSLECTVEGTSNPNLYWYRQAAGRGLQLLFYSVGIGQISSEVPQNLSASRPQDRQFILSSKKLLLSDSGFYLCAWSRWGSENTEASFGQGTRLTVV.

In its sample, this clonotype was seen a few times. This chain joins TRBV28 and TRBJ1-2, with 7 bases matching TRBD1. The germline V gene encodes CDR1 MDHEN and CDR2 SYDVKM. V shed 1 base, J shed 8 bases, and the junction held 13 bases outside the gene matches. CDR3 length: 16 amino acids. In DNA form, the CDR3 reads TGTGCCAGCAGTTTATTTAGTTCCCGACCCAGGGGGGGCTACACCTTC. Protein product: CASSLFSSRPRGGYTF.

This clonotype was seen only a few times. The rearrangement links TRBV3-1 to TRBJ2-6; a possible D gene is TRBD1 (6 bases). Germline V gene sequence: CDR1 LGHDT, CDR2 YNNKEL (reference sequence). This CDR3 region has 18 residues. Trimming pared 1 base from V and 0 bases from J, leaving 13 bases between. The CDR3 nucleotides are TGTGCCAGCAGCCAAGGGATTACAGGGCTCTCTGGGGCCAACGTCCTGACTTTC. Its translation: CASSQGITGLSGANVLTF. The complete variable domain, with remaining parts taken from reference TRBV3-1 and TRBJ2-6, reads DTAVSQTPKYLVTQMGNDKSIKCEQNLGHDTMYWYKQDSKKFLKIMFSYNNKELIINETVPNRFSPKSPDKAHLNLHINSLELGDSAVYFCASSQGITGLSGANVLTFGAGSRLTVL.

This clonotype appeared a few times. CDR3 DNA: TGTGCCAGCAGCTTTGAAGGCCCTCGCGGTGAAGCTTTCTTT. This translates into CASSFEGPRGEAFF. The rearrangement uses TRBV7-2 and TRBJ1-1; D remains unclear. The length of the CDR3 is 14 residues. V dropped 3 bases and J dropped 7 bases, with 15 bases sitting between them. Germline V CDR1 and CDR2: SGHTA, FQGNSA.

V gene TRBV29-1 combines with J gene TRBJ1-1, with TRBD1 as a possible D gene (5 bases). This CDR3 comprises 15 residues. Germline V gives CDR1 SQVTM, CDR2 ANQGSEA. V was pared by 0 bases and J by 5 bases, with 16 bases between. CDR3 amino acids: CSVEDLTSHRTEAFF. For the CDR3, the DNA is TGCAGCGTTGAAGATTTAACATCCCACAGGACTGAAGCTTTCTTT.

Points on this clonotype: Likely a read error: the CDR3 ends without its conserved phenylalanine or tryptophan. This sequence joins TRBV7-2 and TRBJ1-5; D remains ambiguous. The V and J ends lost 4 bases and 5 bases respectively, with 15 bases between them. In germline, CDR1 is SGHTA, CDR2 FQGNSA. The CDR3 contains 15 residues. CDR3 amino acids: CASSSFVGRDQPQHL. CDR3 nucleotide sequence: TGTGCCAGCAGCTCTTTTGTAGGGAGGGATCAGCCCCAGCATCTT.

Ten or more counts support this clonotype. The V and J genes are TRBV10-3 and TRBJ2-2, with a tentative D call TRBD2 (6 bases). CDR1 is ENHRY, CDR2 SYGVKD, per germline. This CDR3 region has 16 residues. V was trimmed by 2 bases and J by 0 bases, leaving 10 bases between them. The CDR3 is CAISEVGGTNTGELFF. The CDR3 DNA follows: TGTGCCATCAGTGAGGTCGGCGGGACGAACACCGGGGAGCTGTTTTTT.